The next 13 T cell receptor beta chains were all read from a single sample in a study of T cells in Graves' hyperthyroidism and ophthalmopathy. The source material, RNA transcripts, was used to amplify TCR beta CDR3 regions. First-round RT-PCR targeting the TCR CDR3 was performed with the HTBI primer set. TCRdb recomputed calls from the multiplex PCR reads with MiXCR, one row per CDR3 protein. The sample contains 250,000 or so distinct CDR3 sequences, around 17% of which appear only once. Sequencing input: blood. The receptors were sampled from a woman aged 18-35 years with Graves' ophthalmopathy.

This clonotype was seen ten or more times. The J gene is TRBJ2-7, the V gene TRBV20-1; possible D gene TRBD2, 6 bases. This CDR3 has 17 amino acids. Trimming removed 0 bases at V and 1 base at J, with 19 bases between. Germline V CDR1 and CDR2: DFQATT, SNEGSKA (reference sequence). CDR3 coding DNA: TGCAGTGCTAGAGATGCGGGCGGGGTCCGACCGTCCTACGAGCAGTACTTC. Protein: CSARDAGGVRPSYEQYF.

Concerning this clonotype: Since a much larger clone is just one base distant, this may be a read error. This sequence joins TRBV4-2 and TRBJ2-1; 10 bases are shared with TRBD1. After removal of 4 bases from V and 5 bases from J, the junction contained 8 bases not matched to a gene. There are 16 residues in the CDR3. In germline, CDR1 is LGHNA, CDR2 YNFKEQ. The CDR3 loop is CASSPDRGLIDNEQFF. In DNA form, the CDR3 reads TGTGCCAGCAGCCCAGACAGGGGGCTCATCGACAATGAGCAGTTCTTC.

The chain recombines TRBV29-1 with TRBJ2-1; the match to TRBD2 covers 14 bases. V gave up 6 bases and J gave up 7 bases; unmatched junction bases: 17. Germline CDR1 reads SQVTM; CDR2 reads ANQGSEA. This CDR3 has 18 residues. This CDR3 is CSVSYPGTSGGYTNEQFF. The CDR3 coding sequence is TGCAGCGTCTCCTACCCCGGGACTAGCGGGGGATATACAAATGAGCAGTTCTTC.

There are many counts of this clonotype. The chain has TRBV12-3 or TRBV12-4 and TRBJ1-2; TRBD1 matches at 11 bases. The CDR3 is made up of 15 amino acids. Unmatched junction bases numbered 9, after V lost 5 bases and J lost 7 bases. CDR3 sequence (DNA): TGTGCCAGCAGTACCCGAGGACAGGGGGCACGTGGCTACACCTTC. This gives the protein CASSTRGQGARGYTF.

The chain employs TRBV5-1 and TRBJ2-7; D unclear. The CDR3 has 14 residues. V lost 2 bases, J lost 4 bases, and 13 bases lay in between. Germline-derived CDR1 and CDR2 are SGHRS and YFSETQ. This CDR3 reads CASSFTEDHYEQYF. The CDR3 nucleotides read TGCGCCAGCAGCTTCACAGAGGACCATTACGAGCAGTACTTC.

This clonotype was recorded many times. CDR3 bases: TGTGCCAGCGTTCCACAGGGTTACAATGAAAAACTGTTTTTT. Amino acids: CASVPQGYNEKLFF. The V gene is TRBV28, the J gene TRBJ1-4, with a tentative D call TRBD1 (6 bases). Germline values: CDR1 MDHEN, CDR2 SYDVKM. The CDR3 is 14 amino acids. V shed 8 bases and J shed 5 bases, with 15 bases lying between them.

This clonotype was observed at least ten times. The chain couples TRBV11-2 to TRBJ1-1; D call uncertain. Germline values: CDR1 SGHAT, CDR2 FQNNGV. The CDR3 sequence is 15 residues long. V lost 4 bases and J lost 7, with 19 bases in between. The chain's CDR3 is CASSSTRSPSSEAFF. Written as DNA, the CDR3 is TGTGCCAGCAGCTCCACAAGATCCCCATCTAGTGAAGCTTTCTTT.

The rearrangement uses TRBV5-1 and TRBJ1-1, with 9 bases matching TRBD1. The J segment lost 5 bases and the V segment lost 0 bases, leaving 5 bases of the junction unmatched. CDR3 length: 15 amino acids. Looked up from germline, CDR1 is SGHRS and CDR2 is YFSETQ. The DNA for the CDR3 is TGCGCCAGCAGCTTGGAGGGACAGGGAGGGACTGAAGCTTTCTTT. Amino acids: CASSLEGQGGTEAFF. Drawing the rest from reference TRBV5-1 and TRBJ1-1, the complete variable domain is KAGVTQTPRYLIKTRGQQVTLSCSPISGHRSVSWYQQTPGQGLQFLFEYFSETQRNKGNFPGRFSGRQFSNSRSEMNVSTLELGDSALYLCASSLEGQGGTEAFFGQGTRLTVV.

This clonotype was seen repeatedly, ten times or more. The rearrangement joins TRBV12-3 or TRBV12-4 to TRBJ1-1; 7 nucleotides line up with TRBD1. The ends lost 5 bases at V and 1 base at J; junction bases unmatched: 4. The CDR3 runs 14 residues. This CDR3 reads CASSHDRENTEAFF. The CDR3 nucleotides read TGTGCCAGCAGTCACGACAGGGAGAACACTGAAGCTTTCTTT.

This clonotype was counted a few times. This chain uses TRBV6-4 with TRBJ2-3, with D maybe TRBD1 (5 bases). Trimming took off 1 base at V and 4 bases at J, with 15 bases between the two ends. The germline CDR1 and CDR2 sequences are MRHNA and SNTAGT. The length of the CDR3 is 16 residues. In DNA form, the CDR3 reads TGTGCCAGCAGTGACTTCTATTCCAGGGTCCCAGATACGCAGTATTTT. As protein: CASSDFYSRVPDTQYF.

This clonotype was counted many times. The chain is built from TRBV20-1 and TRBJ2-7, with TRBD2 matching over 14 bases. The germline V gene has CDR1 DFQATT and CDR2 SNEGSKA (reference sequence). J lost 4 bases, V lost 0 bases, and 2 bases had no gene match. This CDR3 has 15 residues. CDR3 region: CSARDRTSGGYEQYF. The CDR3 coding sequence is TGCAGTGCTAGAGATCGGACTAGCGGGGGGTACGAGCAGTACTTC.

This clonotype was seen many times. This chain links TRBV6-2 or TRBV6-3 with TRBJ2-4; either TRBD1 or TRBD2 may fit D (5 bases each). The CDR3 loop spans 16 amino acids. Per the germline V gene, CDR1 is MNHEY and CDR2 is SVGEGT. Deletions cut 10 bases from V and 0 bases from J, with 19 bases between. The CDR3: CATDEGRKLAKNIQYF. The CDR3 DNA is TGTGCCACGGACGAGGGACGGAAACTAGCCAAAAACATTCAGTACTTC.

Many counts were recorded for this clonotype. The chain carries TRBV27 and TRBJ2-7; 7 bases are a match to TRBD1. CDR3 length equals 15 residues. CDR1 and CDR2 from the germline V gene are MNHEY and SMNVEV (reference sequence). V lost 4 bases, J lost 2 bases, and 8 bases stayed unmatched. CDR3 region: CASSSRQGRTYEQYF. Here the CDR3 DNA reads TGTGCCAGCAGTTCAAGACAGGGAAGGACCTACGAGCAGTACTTC.